The present TCR beta chain was sequenced within a study of T cells in Graves' hyperthyroidism and ophthalmopathy. It was RNA transcripts that yielded the amplified TCR beta CDR3 regions. First-round RT-PCR of the TCR CDR3 relied on the HTBI primer set. Each CDR3 protein is one row after TCRdb ran MiXCR on the multiplex PCR reads. Among about 400,000 distinct CDR3 sequences, roughly 25% were seen once, and the ten largest hold roughly 70%. V was pared by 5 bases and J by 2 bases, with 11 bases between. The CDR3 totals 14 residues. The V gene's germline CDR1 is SNHLY and CDR2 FYNNEI. This clonotype was seen repeatedly, ten times or more.

The V call is TRBV2, the J call TRBJ2-3, with D tentatively TRBD1 or TRBD2 (5 bases each). This TCR was sampled from a man aged 50 to 59 with Graves' hyperthyroidism. Sequencing was performed on blood. Here the CDR3 reads CASSPRGSTDTQYF. CDR3 sequence (DNA): TGTGCCAGCAGTCCGAGGGGCTCCACAGATACGCAGTATTTT.